This T cell receptor (beta chain) is from a study of cytomegalovirus exposure and HLA in healthy donors. Background on the study: Researchers found that roughly 77% of about 400 genotyped donors fell within the Caucasian-associated ancestry cluster.

In germline, CDR1 is SGHRS, CDR2 YFSETQ. V dropped 5 bases and J dropped 3; count of bases not matched to a gene: 6. This CDR3 has 16 residues. The PCR made use of 60 Vbeta and 13 Jbeta primers. Here immunoSEQ multiplex PCR was the method, and the copy in TCRdb shows in-frame clones only, minus some. The sample lists 100,000 or so clones, 75% to 85% occurring once. For this clone: Its target is not known.

Whole-study results and caveats: Cytomegalovirus-associated status was assigned to approximately 160 TCR beta chains. Versus the approximately 720-donor mean, an Asian-associated ancestry cluster reportedly showed fewer N-insertions in a later analysis.

The sequenced material came from PBMCs. The chain has TRBV5-1 and TRBJ2-2; 11 bases agree with TRBD2. The sequence was collected from a female donor in good health and CMV-seropositive. This chain's CDR3 is CASSQLAGVDTGELFF. In DNA form, the CDR3 reads TGCGCCAGCAGTCAACTAGCGGGAGTAGACACCGGGGAGCTGTTTTTT.